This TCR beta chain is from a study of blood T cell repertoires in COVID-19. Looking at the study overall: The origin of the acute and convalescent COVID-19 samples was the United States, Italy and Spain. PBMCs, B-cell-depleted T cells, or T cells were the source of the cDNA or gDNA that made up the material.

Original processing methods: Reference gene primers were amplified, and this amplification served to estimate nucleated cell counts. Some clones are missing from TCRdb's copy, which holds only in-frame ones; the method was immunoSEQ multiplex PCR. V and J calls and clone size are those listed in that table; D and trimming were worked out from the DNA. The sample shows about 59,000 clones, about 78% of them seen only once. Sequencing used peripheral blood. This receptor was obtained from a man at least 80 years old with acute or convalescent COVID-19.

CDR3 nucleotides: TGTGCCTGGAGTATCCTCAGGGCAGAGACCCAGTACTTC. Protein sequence: CAWSILRAETQYF. The chain is built from TRBV30 and TRBJ2-5, with D tentatively TRBD1 (5 bases). Deletions cut 2 bases from V and 4 bases from J, with 11 bases between. CDR1 GTSNPN and CDR2 SVGIG come from the germline V gene (reference sequence). The CDR3 length is 13 residues.